The T cell receptor (beta chain) under discussion was sequenced for a study of Graves' ophthalmopathy and Graves' hyperthyroidism. Amplifying from RNA transcripts, the study obtained TCR beta CDR3 regions. RT-PCR with HTBI primers came first, then second-round multiplex PCR. One entry per CDR3 protein results from TCRdb running MiXCR on the multiplex PCR reads. Of 650,000 to 900,000 distinct CDR3 sequences listed, approximately 40% are singletons. In this sample, this clonotype turned up many times. The target antigen is unknown. Between the trimmed V and J ends, which lost 8 bases and 1 base, there was a span of 11 bases. CDR1 and CDR2 from the germline V gene are SEHNR and FQNEAQ (reference sequence). This CDR3 spans 13 amino acids. Study-level points and caveats: Distinction of ophthalmopathy from stable hyperthyroidism by a 13-signature model reached approximately 88% sensitivity and more than 65% specificity. Clonotypes were expanded in thyroid at above 0.001 frequency, and most also appeared in blood.

The receptor comes from an adult man with Graves' ophthalmopathy. Input material: peripheral blood. This sequence joins TRBV7-9 and TRBJ1-1; D is unclear. For the CDR3, the DNA is TGTGCCAGCCGCCCCGCGACGAACACTGAAGCTTTCTTT. This codes for CASRPATNTEAFF.